A selection of T cell receptor beta chains follows, all from one sample in a study of T cell responses to AZD1222 COVID-19 vaccine. Assay: immunoSEQ multiplex PCR; the TCRdb copy retains only in-frame clones and omits some. The top ten hold approximately 0.64% of the sample, which has roughly 180,000 clones, 94% seen once. Sequenced material: peripheral blood, taken on day 0 of AZD1222 vaccination. The source of these receptors is an adult in good health. Each CDR3 is given with its conserved first and last residue. The D gene is left open where the match is weak. Size values are once, few and many counts, or a class for expanded clones, and some rows have none.

len	v_gene	j_gene	d_gene	abundance	CDR3nt	CDR3aa
15	TRBV5-1	TRBJ1-4	TRBD1	-	TGCGCCAGCAGCACGGGACAGGGTGGAGTTGAAAAACTGTTTTTT	CASSTGQGGVEKLFF
14	TRBV18	TRBJ1-4	TRBD1	-	TGTGCCAGCTCAACTGGACAGGCCAGTGGGAAACTGTTTTTT	CASSTGQASGKLFF
12	TRBV2	TRBJ2-1	-	-	TGTGCCGGGCAAAAGGCAGACAATGAGCAGTTCTTC	CAGQKADNEQFF
13	TRBV19	TRBJ1-5	-	once	TGTGCCAGTAGTATACAGCGCAATCAGCCCCAGCATTTT	CASSIQRNQPQHF
12	TRBV5-1	TRBJ1-1	TRBD1	-	TGCGCCAGCAGCTCAGGGGACAGGGGAGCTTTCTTT	CASSSGDRGAFF
13	TRBV3-1/TRBV3-2	TRBJ2-7	TRBD1	-	TGTGCCAGCGGTCGGACAGGAACCTACGAGCAGTACTTC	CASGRTGTYEQYF
16	TRBV4-1	TRBJ2-3	-	-	TGCGCCAGCAGCCAAGTGAATATAGCCGGTGCAGATACGCAGTATTTT	CASSQVNIAGADTQYF
16	TRBV18	TRBJ1-5	-	-	TGTGCCAGCTCACTTAAACTACAGGGACTTAATCAGCCCCAGCATTTT	CASSLKLQGLNQPQHF
11	TRBV7-2	TRBJ2-1	TRBD2	-	TGTGCCAGTCTAGCGGGAGGCGAGCAGTTCTTC	CASLAGGEQFF
14	TRBV7-9	TRBJ2-5	-	-	TGTGCCAGCAGCTTAGAGTCCGGGGAAGAGACCCAGTACTTC	CASSLESGEETQYF
18	TRBV24-1	TRBJ2-1	TRBD2	-	TGTGCCACCAGTGCCGCTGGGGCAGGGACTAGGGACTACAATGAGCAGTTCTTC	CATSAAGAGTRDYNEQFF
11	TRBV7-9	TRBJ2-5	-	-	TGTGCCAGCAGCTTAGCAGAGACCCAGTACTTC	CASSLAETQYF
13	TRBV27	TRBJ2-5	-	-	TGTGCCAGCAGTTTAGGCGGGAAAGAGACCCAGTACTTC	CASSLGGKETQYF
15	TRBV7-9	TRBJ2-7	-	few	TGTGCCAGCAGCTCCTACAGGGGAGGGTACTACGAGCAGTACTTC	CASSSYRGGYYEQYF
11	TRBV15	TRBJ2-1	-	-	TGTGCCACCAGGTCCACCAATGAGCAGTTCTTC	CATRSTNEQFF
16	TRBV21-1	TRBJ2-1	-	-	TGTGCCAGACACCGACGGCGGGCTGGCCACCCCAATGAGCAGTTCTTC	CARHRRRAGHPNEQFF
15	TRBV4-2	TRBJ1-2	TRBD1	-	TGTGCCAGCAGCCAAGACCGGGACAGGGGGAATGGCTACACCTTC	CASSQDRDRGNGYTF
14	TRBV10-2	TRBJ1-5	-	-	TGCGCCAGCAGTGATCAGGGTAGCGATCAGCCCCAGCATTTT	CASSDQGSDQPQHF
15	TRBV9	TRBJ2-2	TRBD1	-	TGTGCCAGCAGCAGACAGGGACAGGCCACCGGGGAGCTGTTTTTT	CASSRQGQATGELFF
14	TRBV5-5	TRBJ2-1	-	-	TGTGCCAGCAGCTTGCTGAACGGTTACAATGAGCAGTTCTTC	CASSLLNGYNEQFF
14	TRBV6-5	TRBJ1-1	-	-	TGTGCCAGCAGCACCGGGTTCCCGAACACTGAAGCTTTCTTT	CASSTGFPNTEAFF
13	TRBV6-4	TRBJ2-2	TRBD1	-	TGTGCCAGCAGCGACAGGGGCACCGGGGAGCTGTTTTTT	CASSDRGTGELFF
17	TRBV4-2	TRBJ2-1	TRBD2	-	TGTGCCAGCAGCCTCCCCCGAGGGCGGGAGGCCTACAATGAGCAGTTCTTC	CASSLPRGREAYNEQFF
15	TRBV25-1	TRBJ1-5	-	-	TGTGCCAGCGGGGGAACGGAGTTCGGCAATCAGCCCCAGCATTTT	CASGGTEFGNQPQHF
14	TRBV5-6	TRBJ1-5	-	-	TGTGCCAGCAGCCCCGGAGGGGGCAATCAGCCCCAGCATTTT	CASSPGGGNQPQHF
16	TRBV9	TRBJ2-3	TRBD1	once	TGTGCCAGCAGCGTAGAGGACAGGGCTGGCACAGATACGCAGTATTTT	CASSVEDRAGTDTQYF
16	TRBV3-1/TRBV3-2	TRBJ1-4	-	-	TGTGCCAGCAGCCAAGATAGGGCGGACAATAATGAAAAACTGTTTTTT	CASSQDRADNNEKLFF
11	TRBV7-9	TRBJ1-1	-	-	TGTGCCAGCAGCTTAGATGGTGGCGCTTTCTTT	CASSLDGGAFF
12	TRBV27	TRBJ2-1	-	-	TGTGCCAGCAGCCGCTCCTACAATGAGCAGTTCTTC	CASSRSYNEQFF
16	TRBV9	TRBJ2-1	-	-	TGTGCCAGCAGCGTAGGGACCGGACCGCCGTTGAATGAGCAGTTCTTC	CASSVGTGPPLNEQFF
13	TRBV6-5	TRBJ2-7	TRBD1	-	TGTGCCAGCAGTAATGACAGGGGCCGGAAGCAGTACTTC	CASSNDRGRKQYF
16	TRBV7-9	TRBJ2-7	-	once	TGTGCCAGCAGCCCGTCGACGGGGGTCGAGGCGTACGAGCAGTACTTC	CASSPSTGVEAYEQYF
13	TRBV27	TRBJ2-1	-	-	TGTGCCACCTGGGAGGGGGGTGGCAATGAGCAGTTCTTC	CATWEGGGNEQFF
16	TRBV27	TRBJ1-5	TRBD1	-	TGTGCCAGCAGTCCTATTCCGGGACCCACTACAGGGGCCCAGCATTTT	CASSPIPGPTTGAQHF
10	TRBV12-3/TRBV12-4	TRBJ1-1	-	-	TGTGCCAGCAGTTTGACAGAAGCTTTCTTT	CASSLTEAFF
14	TRBV5-5	TRBJ1-1	-	few	TGTGCCAGCAGACTCTGGGCCCTGAGGACTGAAGCTTTCTTT	CASRLWALRTEAFF
13	TRBV13	TRBJ1-1	TRBD1	-	TGTGCCAGCAGGGGACAGTCGAACACTGAAGCTTTCTTT	CASRGQSNTEAFF
16	TRBV27	TRBJ1-5	-	-	TGTGCCAGCAGTTTAAATTCGGATCCCCGGGGTCAGCCCCAGCATTTT	CASSLNSDPRGQPQHF
17	TRBV5-1	TRBJ2-1	TRBD2	-	TGCGCCAGCAGCTTCTGGTCTTCCAGCGGGAGATCGAATGAGCAGTTCTTC	CASSFWSSSGRSNEQFF
13	TRBV4-2	TRBJ2-7	-	once	TGTGCCAGCAGCCAAGACGGGTCCTACGAGCAGTACTTC	CASSQDGSYEQYF
15	TRBV7-8	TRBJ1-4	-	-	TGTGCCAGCAGTCCATACAGGGACCCTAATGAAAAACTGTTTTTT	CASSPYRDPNEKLFF